This T cell receptor (beta chain) was recorded in a study of metastatic and nonmetastatic thyroid tumors. Study summary: Both malignant and benign thyroid patients supplied peripheral blood and tumor or nodule tissue samples, across which the repertoires of these patients were then compared.

The CDR3 runs to 13 residues. V was trimmed by 6 bases and J by 11 bases, leaving 19 bases between them. As handled by the study authors: A classifier of distant metastasis in papillary thyroid cancer was built from CDR3 differences (across clinicopathological groups). MiXCR re-clonotyped the PCR reads for TCRdb. TCRdb, not the original authors, processed these V and J calls. This sample has approximately 30,000 clones, with 16% found just once. This clone was observed a handful of times. Antigen: not known. A much more abundant neighbour one base away suggests this may be a read error. Other DNA sequences in this sample translate to the same CDR3. The study, taken as a whole, reports: It was reportedly found that TCR beta diversity was significantly higher in malignant thyroid tumors than in benign nodules, a difference seen in both blood and tumor samples.

None of the patients had undergone any treatment ahead of thyroid surgery. The specimen sequenced was blood. The receptor's source is a female donor with papillary thyroid cancer or a benign thyroid nodule (not recorded which). Some clones in this sample may be carry-over from other donors' samples. This chain connects TRBV12-3 or TRBV12-4 to TRBJ1-1, with a tentative D call TRBD1 (6 bases). This chain's CDR3 is CASSNVQGHEAFF. Written as DNA, the CDR3 is TGTGCCAGCAGCAACGTTCAGGGGCATGAGGCTTTCTTT.